A selection of T cell receptor beta chains follows, all from one sample in a study of Ad26.COV2.S vaccination and SARS-CoV-2 variants. The protocol was immunoSEQ multiplex PCR, while the TCRdb copy is restricted to in-frame clones and leaves out a portion. This sample has about 280,000 clones, with about 89% found just once. The material was peripheral blood, obtained in a trial of Ad26.COV2.S vaccine versus placebo. Receptor source: a person aged 18 to 65 who received the Ad26.COV2.S COVID-19 vaccine or a placebo. CDR3s include the opening cysteine and the closing phenylalanine or tryptophan. Fields, in order: V gene, D gene, clone size, J gene, CDR3 DNA, CDR3 protein. D genes are given only for firm matches. Size is omitted from some rows. Given values are once, few, many or a class for expanded clones.

v_call: TRBV27
d_call: .
clone_size: .
j_call: TRBJ2-7
cdr3_nt: TGTGCCAGCAGTTTGGCAGGCACCGCGAACGAGCAGTACTTC
cdr3_aa: CASSLAGTANEQYF

v_call: TRBV11-3
d_call: .
clone_size: .
j_call: TRBJ2-1
cdr3_nt: TGTGCCAGCAGCTTAGCCGGGACCTCAAGCTCCTACAATGAGCAGTTCTTC
cdr3_aa: CASSLAGTSSSYNEQFF

v_call: TRBV12-3/TRBV12-4
d_call: .
clone_size: .
j_call: TRBJ2-5
cdr3_nt: TGTGCCAGCAGTTTAAACAGAGTCGGAACCCAGTACTTC
cdr3_aa: CASSLNRVGTQYF

v_call: TRBV6-5
d_call: TRBD2
clone_size: once
j_call: TRBJ2-7
cdr3_nt: TGTGCCAGCAGTTGGACTAGCGGCTCAAATTTCTACGAGCAGTACTTC
cdr3_aa: CASSWTSGSNFYEQYF

v_call: TRBV10-2
d_call: .
clone_size: .
j_call: TRBJ2-1
cdr3_nt: TGCGCCAGCTCTTCACGCCAGGCCAATGAGCAGTTCTTC
cdr3_aa: CASSSRQANEQFF

v_call: TRBV6-5
d_call: .
clone_size: .
j_call: TRBJ2-4
cdr3_nt: TGTGCCGGCCGGGACACAAAAAACATTCAGTACTTC
cdr3_aa: CAGRDTKNIQYF

v_call: TRBV6-1
d_call: .
clone_size: .
j_call: TRBJ2-4
cdr3_nt: TGTGCCAGCAGTGAACGCCTTTTCAGCCAAGATAAAAACATTCAGTACTTC
cdr3_aa: CASSERLFSQDKNIQYF

v_call: TRBV6-5
d_call: TRBD1
clone_size: .
j_call: TRBJ1-1
cdr3_nt: TGTGCCATAAGGCCGGGACAGAAAAACACTGAAGCTTTCTTT
cdr3_aa: CAIRPGQKNTEAFF

v_call: TRBV12-3/TRBV12-4
d_call: TRBD1
clone_size: .
j_call: TRBJ1-2
cdr3_nt: TGTGCCAGCAGTACAGGGGCTAACTATGGCTACACCTTC
cdr3_aa: CASSTGANYGYTF

v_call: TRBV5-1
d_call: .
clone_size: .
j_call: TRBJ1-1
cdr3_nt: TGCGCCAGCAGCTTTATGGAGAAAGCTTTCTTT
cdr3_aa: CASSFMEKAFF

v_call: TRBV7-5
d_call: .
clone_size: .
j_call: TRBJ2-7
cdr3_nt: TGTGTCAGAATTCTAGGGAGCAGGTTCTCCTACGAGCAGTACTTC
cdr3_aa: CVRILGSRFSYEQYF

v_call: TRBV7-3
d_call: .
clone_size: .
j_call: TRBJ1-1
cdr3_nt: TGTGCCAGCAGCCTGGGACGGACGAACACTGAAGCTTTCTTT
cdr3_aa: CASSLGRTNTEAFF

v_call: TRBV19
d_call: .
clone_size: .
j_call: TRBJ2-7
cdr3_nt: TGTGCCAGTAGTTCCGTCAGTTCGGGCTACGAGCAGTACTTC
cdr3_aa: CASSSVSSGYEQYF

v_call: TRBV5-1
d_call: .
clone_size: .
j_call: TRBJ2-3
cdr3_nt: TGCGCCAGCGCCGTGGAGGGCACAGATACGCAGTATTTT
cdr3_aa: CASAVEGTDTQYF

v_call: TRBV30
d_call: .
clone_size: .
j_call: TRBJ1-3
cdr3_nt: TGTGCCTGGAGTTTGCGCTCTGGAAACACCATATATTTT
cdr3_aa: CAWSLRSGNTIYF

v_call: TRBV28
d_call: .
clone_size: .
j_call: TRBJ2-7
cdr3_nt: TGTGCCAGCAGGTCTGGGACCTACGAGCAGTACTTC
cdr3_aa: CASRSGTYEQYF

v_call: TRBV24-1
d_call: .
clone_size: .
j_call: TRBJ1-2
cdr3_nt: TGTGCCACCAGTGATACGGCAGGCGATGGCTACACCTTC
cdr3_aa: CATSDTAGDGYTF

v_call: TRBV18
d_call: .
clone_size: .
j_call: TRBJ1-5
cdr3_nt: TGTGCCAGCTCACCGACACGAGCCACCGACGGCAATCAGCCCCAGCATTTT
cdr3_aa: CASSPTRATDGNQPQHF

v_call: TRBV7-2
d_call: TRBD2
clone_size: .
j_call: TRBJ2-3
cdr3_nt: TGTGCCAGCAGCCGGACCATTCTAGCGGACCGCACAGATACGCAGTATTTT
cdr3_aa: CASSRTILADRTDTQYF

v_call: TRBV5-1
d_call: .
clone_size: .
j_call: TRBJ2-1
cdr3_nt: TGCGCCAGCAGCTCGCCCCAAGGACTAAATGAGCAGTTCTTC
cdr3_aa: CASSSPQGLNEQFF

v_call: TRBV5-1
d_call: TRBD2
clone_size: .
j_call: TRBJ2-7
cdr3_nt: TGCGCCAGCAGCTTGGTAGCGGGAGGGCCCCCCCACGAGCAGTACTTC
cdr3_aa: CASSLVAGGPPHEQYF